Shown below are 13 T cell receptor beta chains from a single sample sequenced in a study of blood T cell repertoires in COVID-19. Sequencing was performed with immunoSEQ multiplex PCR; in TCRdb, only in-frame clones are kept and a portion is missing. The sample comprises 150,000 or so clones, roughly 90% of which are singletons, and roughly 2% rests with the top ten. The sequencing sample was made of peripheral blood. The origin of the receptors is a man younger than 35 with acute or convalescent COVID-19.

The gene calls are TRBV3-1 (or the pseudogene TRBV3-2) and TRBJ2-7, with 8 bases identical to TRBD1. CDR1 is LGHDT, CDR2 YNNKEL, per germline (reference sequence). V dropped 4 bases and J dropped 0; count of bases not matched to a gene: 5. CDR3 length equals 15 residues. The CDR3 nucleotides are TGTGCCAGCAGCCTGGGACAGGCCTTCTCCTACGAGCAGTACTTC. Its translation: CASSLGQAFSYEQYF.

This rearrangement joins TRBV5-1 to TRBJ2-2, with unresolved D. Germline CDR1 reads SGHRS; CDR2 reads YFSETQ. This CDR3 has 16 amino acids. Trimming left V 4 bases short and J 0 bases short, with 13 bases between. CDR3 region: CASSDGSNANTGELFF. DNA of the CDR3: TGCGCCAGCAGCGACGGGTCCAACGCGAACACCGGGGAGCTGTTTTTT.

The CDR3 DNA reads as TGTGCCAGCAGCTCAACCGGGACAGGGGGCGCCTCTAACTATGGCTACACCTTC. It codes for CASSSTGTGGASNYGYTF. V is TRBV3-1 (or the pseudogene TRBV3-2) and J is TRBJ1-2, with 12 bases lining up with TRBD1. After removal of 5 bases from V and 0 bases from J, the junction contained 10 bases not matched to a gene. This CDR3 comprises 18 residues. Germline CDR1 and CDR2: LGHDT and YNNKEL (reference sequence).

The chain links TRBV30 to TRBJ1-2; the match to TRBD1 covers 10 bases. This CDR3 has 13 amino acids. Per germline, CDR1 GTSNPN and CDR2 SVGIG (reference sequence). Trimming took 5 bases from V and 4 from J; bases not matched to a gene: 4. The chain's CDR3 is CAWRQGAGYGYTF. CDR3 coding DNA: TGTGCCTGGCGACAGGGGGCAGGCTATGGCTACACCTTC. Full variable domain (outside the CDR3, taken from reference TRBV30 and TRBJ1-2): SQTIHQWPATLVQPVGSPLSLECTVEGTSNPNLYWYRQAAGRGLQLLFYSVGIGQISSEVPQNLSASRPQDRQFILSSKKLLLSDSGFYLCAWRQGAGYGYTFGSGTRLTVV.

The V call is TRBV3-1 (or the pseudogene TRBV3-2), the J call TRBJ2-3; 7 bases align to TRBD2. The CDR3 has 14 amino acids. CDR1 LGHDT and CDR2 YNNKEL come from the germline V gene (reference sequence). Trimming took 0 bases from V and 11 from J; bases not matched to a gene: 8. The CDR3 reads CASSQELRSGEQYF. CDR3 coding DNA: TGTGCCAGCAGCCAAGAGCTCCGCAGCGGGGAGCAGTATTTT.

The chain combines TRBV3-1 (or the pseudogene TRBV3-2) with TRBJ1-3; 7 nucleotides align to TRBD1. The V and J ends lost 3 bases and 8 bases, in that order; junction bases with no gene match: 13. CDR3 length equals 16 residues. Per the germline V gene, CDR1 is LGHDT and CDR2 is YNNKEL (reference sequence). CDR3 loop: CASSHGTDPAGDTIYF. The CDR3, as DNA: TGTGCCAGCAGCCATGGGACAGACCCGGCTGGGGACACCATATATTTT.

The chain recombines TRBV6-5 with TRBJ1-1; no reliable D call. The germline gives CDR1 MNHEY, CDR2 SVGAGI. The CDR3 length is 13 residues. V was trimmed by 8 bases and J by 3 bases, leaving 13 bases between them. The CDR3 loop reads CASAYDGYTEAFF. DNA for the CDR3: TGTGCCAGCGCGTATGACGGGTACACTGAAGCTTTCTTT.

The gene calls are TRBV27 and TRBJ1-2; D perhaps matches TRBD1 (6 bases). The CDR3 has 15 amino acids. Germline V gene lookup returns CDR1 MNHEY and CDR2 SMNVEV (reference sequence). V dropped 6 bases and J dropped 4 bases, with 18 bases sitting between them. The CDR3, as DNA: TGTGCCAGCAGACCACTTGGGGGGGGCGGCTATGGCTACACCTTC. Its translation is CASRPLGGGGYGYTF.

The rearrangement links TRBV30 to TRBJ2-3, with 7 bases lining up with TRBD1. With 1 base clipped from V and 2 bases from J, the junction kept 6 bases outside the gene matches. CDR1 and CDR2 from the germline V gene are GTSNPN and SVGIG (reference sequence). The CDR3 runs to 15 residues. CDR3 sequence: CAWSGDSFSTDTQYF. CDR3 DNA: TGTGCCTGGAGTGGGGACAGTTTCTCCACAGATACGCAGTATTTT.

The genes are TRBV18 and TRBJ2-2; tentatively, D is TRBD2 (5 bases). Germline V gene lookup returns CDR1 KGHSH and CDR2 LQKENI. Trimming took 6 bases from V and 0 from J, leaving 8 bases between them. There are 14 residues in the CDR3. CDR3 DNA: TGTGCCAGCTCCTCAGCGGCGAACACCGGGGAGCTGTTTTTT. Translation: CASSSAANTGELFF.

The V and J genes are TRBV18 and TRBJ1-1; tentative D call: TRBD1 (5 bases). V was shortened by 3 bases and J by 6 bases, with 17 bases between the two germline ends. Germline V gives CDR1 KGHSH, CDR2 LQKENI. The CDR3 is 15 residues long. CDR3 in amino acids: CASSPAPKGRAEAFF. CDR3 DNA: TGTGCCAGCTCACCCGCCCCAAAGGGGAGGGCTGAAGCTTTCTTT.

V usage is TRBV30 and J usage is TRBJ1-1, with 9 bases identical to TRBD1. V was clipped by 5 bases and J by 4 bases; unmatched bases: 11. Germline loops: CDR1 GTSNPN, CDR2 SVGIG (reference sequence). This CDR3 contains 15 residues. The CDR3 protein is CAWHTGTGYSTEAFF. DNA for the CDR3: TGTGCCTGGCACACCGGGACAGGGTATTCCACTGAAGCTTTCTTT.

The CDR3 DNA is TGCGCCAGCAGCCTCCCTGACAGGAAGAACACTGAAGCTTTCTTT. This sequence encodes CASSLPDRKNTEAFF. The V and J genes are TRBV4-1 and TRBJ1-1, with D perhaps TRBD1 (6 bases). This CDR3 is 15 amino acids long. Per germline, CDR1 MGHRA and CDR2 YSYEKL. The V gene lost 4 bases and the J gene lost 1 base, with 13 bases spanning the gap.